This T cell receptor beta chain comes out of a study of blood T cell repertoires in COVID-19. Overall study: Samples representing acute and convalescent COVID-19 were sourced from the United States, Italy and Spain.

Original processing methods: How many nucleated cells were present was estimated from reference gene primer amplification. Libraries were prepared by immunoSEQ multiplex PCR; TCRdb keeps only in-frame clonotypes and omits some of them. That table furnishes V, J and clone size, whereas the DNA furnished D and trimming. The data hold over 75,000 clones, with around 88% observed a single time. The CDR3 extends over 14 amino acids. Per germline, CDR1 WNHNN and CDR2 SYGVQD (reference sequence). Unmatched junction bases numbered 5, after V lost 6 bases and J lost 7 bases. This clone appeared a few times. Source material: peripheral blood. The rearrangement links TRBV10-1 to TRBJ1-6, with 8 bases lining up with TRBD1. This sequence originates from a human donor in a cohort sampled during active COVID-19. The CDR3 DNA is TGCGCCAGCAGCGGCGGGACAGGCAATTCACCCCTCCACTTT. As protein: CASSGGTGNSPLHF.